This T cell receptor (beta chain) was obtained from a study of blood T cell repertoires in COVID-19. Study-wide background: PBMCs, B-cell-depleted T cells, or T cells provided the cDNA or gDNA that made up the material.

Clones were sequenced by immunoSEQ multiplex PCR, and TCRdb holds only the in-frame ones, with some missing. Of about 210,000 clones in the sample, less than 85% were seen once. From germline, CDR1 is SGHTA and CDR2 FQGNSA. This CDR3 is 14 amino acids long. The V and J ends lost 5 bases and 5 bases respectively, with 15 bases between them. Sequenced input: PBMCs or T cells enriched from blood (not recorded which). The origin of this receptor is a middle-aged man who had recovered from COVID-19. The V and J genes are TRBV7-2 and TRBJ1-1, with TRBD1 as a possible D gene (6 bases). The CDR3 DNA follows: TGTGCCAGCAGCCCTAGGACAGTAAGGACTGAAGCTTTCTTT. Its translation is CASSPRTVRTEAFF.